The 8 T cell receptor beta chains below come from one sample, sequenced in a study of neoadjuvant nivolumab and ipilimumab in lung cancer. TCRdb keeps only in-frame clones here, not all; method: immunoSEQ multiplex PCR. The sample lists 4,000 to 5,500 clones, 70% to 80% occurring once. Sequenced material: adjacent normal lung tissue, taken after neoadjuvant nivolumab, alone or with ipilimumab, at or shortly before surgery. These TCRs come from an adult with non-small cell lung cancer.

The CDR3 protein is CASSQVLGGRGGYTF. CDR3 coding DNA: TGCGCCAGCAGCCAAGTCTTGGGGGGGCGGGGTGGCTACACCTTC. V and J are TRBV4-3 and TRBJ1-2; TRBD1 might be the D (6 bases). CDR3 size: 15 residues. V was shortened by 1 base and J by 7 bases, with 16 bases between the two germline ends. Germline lookup yields CDR1 LGHNA and CDR2 YSLEER.

The chain uses TRBV7-2 and TRBJ1-1, with a weak D call TRBD1 (5 bases). V was cut by 3 bases and J by 1 base, with 15 bases left in between. The V gene's germline CDR1 is SGHTA and CDR2 FQGNSA. The CDR3 length is 16 residues. The CDR3 sequence: CASSFLGAGTNTEAFF. The CDR3 DNA follows: TGTGCCAGCAGCTTTTTAGGGGCAGGGACGAACACTGAAGCTTTCTTT.

This chain uses TRBV9 with TRBJ1-1; no clear D. V was clipped by 0 bases and J by 11 bases, with 11 bases between them. CDR1 is SGDLS and CDR2 is YYNGEE in the germline V gene. The CDR3 sequence is 12 residues long. CDR3 DNA: TGTGCCAGCAGCGTAGGGATGGGTAGGGCTTTCTTT. This encodes CASSVGMGRAFF. The full variable domain, rest sourced from reference TRBV9 and TRBJ1-1, is DSGVTQTPKHLITATGQRVTLRCSPRSGDLSVYWYQQSLDQGLQFLIQYYNGEERAKGNILERFSAQQFPDLHSELNLSSLELGDSALYFCASSVGMGRAFFGQGTRLTVV.

This chain connects TRBV19 to TRBJ1-3; D not resolved. The CDR3 consists of 15 residues. Germline CDR1 LNHDA, CDR2 SQIVND (reference sequence). The CDR3 protein is CAARSGTSSGNTIYF. CDR3 sequence (DNA): TGTGCTGCAAGGTCGGGCACCAGCTCTGGAAACACCATATATTTT.

The count of this clone is one. V gene TRBV9 combines with J gene TRBJ1-2, with 11 bases lining up with TRBD1. CDR1 and CDR2 from the germline V gene are SGDLS and YYNGEE. The J segment lost 4 bases and the V segment lost 4 bases, leaving 9 bases of the junction unmatched. CDR3 size: 16 residues. CDR3 protein: CASSPRDRGSSYGYTF. Written as DNA, the CDR3 is TGTGCCAGCAGCCCAAGGGACAGGGGGTCGAGCTATGGCTACACCTTC.

J is TRBJ2-3 and V is TRBV5-4; D is ambiguous. The CDR3 has 12 residues. Germline assignment: CDR1 SGHNT and CDR2 YYREEE (reference sequence). V lost 3 bases, J lost 4 bases, and 6 bases lay in between. The CDR3 bases are TGTGCCAGCAGCTCGACCTCAGATACGCAGTATTTT. The encoded protein is CASSSTSDTQYF.

The chain recombines TRBV5-8 with TRBJ1-2; 9 bases are a match to TRBD1. The CDR3 extends over 14 amino acids. In germline, CDR1 is SGHTS, CDR2 YDEGEE. The V and J ends lost 5 bases and 8 bases, in that order; junction bases with no gene match: 10. The CDR3 DNA follows: TGTGCCAGCAGGGCAACAGGGGGCGCAGGGGGCTACACCTTC. This gives the protein CASRATGGAGGYTF.

The V gene is TRBV11-2, the J gene TRBJ2-5; 8 bases are shared with TRBD1. The trim removed 4 bases at V and 2 bases at J, leaving 12 bases unmatched. CDR1 and CDR2 from the germline V gene are SGHAT and FQNNGV. The CDR3 is made up of 17 amino acids. Here the CDR3 DNA reads TGTGCCAGCAGCTACCTAGTCGGGACAGGTGCTCAAGAGACCCAGTACTTC. This gives the protein CASSYLVGTGAQETQYF.